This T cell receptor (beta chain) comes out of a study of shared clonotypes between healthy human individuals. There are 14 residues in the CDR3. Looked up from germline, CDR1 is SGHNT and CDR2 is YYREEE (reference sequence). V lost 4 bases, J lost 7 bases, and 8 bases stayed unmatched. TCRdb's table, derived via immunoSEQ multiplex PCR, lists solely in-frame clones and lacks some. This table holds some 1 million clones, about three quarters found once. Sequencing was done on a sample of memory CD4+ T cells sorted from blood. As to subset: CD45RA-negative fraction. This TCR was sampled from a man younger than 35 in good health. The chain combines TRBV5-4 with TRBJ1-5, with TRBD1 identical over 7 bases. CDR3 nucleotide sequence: TGTGCCAGCAGCACCGACAGGGCAGGCCAGCCCCAGCATTTT. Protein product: CASSTDRAGQPQHF.